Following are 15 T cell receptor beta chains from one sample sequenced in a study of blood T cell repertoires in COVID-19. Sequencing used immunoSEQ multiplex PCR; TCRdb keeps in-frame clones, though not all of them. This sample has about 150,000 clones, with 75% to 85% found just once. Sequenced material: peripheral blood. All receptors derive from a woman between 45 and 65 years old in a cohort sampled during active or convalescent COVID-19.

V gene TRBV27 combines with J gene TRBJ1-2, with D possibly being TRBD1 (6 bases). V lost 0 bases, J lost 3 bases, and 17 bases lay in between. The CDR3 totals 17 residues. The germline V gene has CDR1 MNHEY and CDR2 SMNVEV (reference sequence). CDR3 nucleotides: TGTGCCAGCAGTTTATCTGTGGCCGGAAAGGGGGACTATGGCTACACCTTC. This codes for CASSLSVAGKGDYGYTF.

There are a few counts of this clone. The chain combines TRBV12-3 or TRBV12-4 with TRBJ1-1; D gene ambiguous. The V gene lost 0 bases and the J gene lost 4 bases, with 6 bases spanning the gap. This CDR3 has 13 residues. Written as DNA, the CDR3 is TGTGCCAGCAGTTTAGCGCTAGGCACTGAAGCTTTCTTT. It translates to CASSLALGTEAFF.

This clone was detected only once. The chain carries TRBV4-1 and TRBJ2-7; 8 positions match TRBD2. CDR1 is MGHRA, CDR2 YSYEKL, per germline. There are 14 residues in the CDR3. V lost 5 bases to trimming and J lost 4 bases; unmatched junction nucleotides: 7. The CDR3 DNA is TGCGCCAGCAGCTCCCCGGGGGGGCAGTACGAGCAGTACTTC. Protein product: CASSSPGGQYEQYF.

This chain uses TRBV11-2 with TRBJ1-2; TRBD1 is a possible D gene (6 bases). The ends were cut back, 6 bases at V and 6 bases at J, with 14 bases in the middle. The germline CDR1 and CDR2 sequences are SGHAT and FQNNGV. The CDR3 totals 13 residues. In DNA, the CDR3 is TGTGCCAGCAGACTACAGGGCCTCGATGGCTACACCTTC. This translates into CASRLQGLDGYTF.

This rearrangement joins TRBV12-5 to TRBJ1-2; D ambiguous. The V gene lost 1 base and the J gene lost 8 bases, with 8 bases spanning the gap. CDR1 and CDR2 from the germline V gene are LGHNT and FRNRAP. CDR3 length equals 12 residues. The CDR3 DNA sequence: TGTGCTAGTGGTTTGGACAGTTGGGGCTACACCTTC. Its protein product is CASGLDSWGYTF.

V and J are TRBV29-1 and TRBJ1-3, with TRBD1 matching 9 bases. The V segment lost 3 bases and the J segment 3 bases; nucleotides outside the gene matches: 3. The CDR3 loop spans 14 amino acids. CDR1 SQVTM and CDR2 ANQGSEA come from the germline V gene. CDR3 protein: CSVDTGGFGNTIYF. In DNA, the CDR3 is TGCAGCGTTGATACAGGGGGCTTTGGAAACACCATATATTTT.

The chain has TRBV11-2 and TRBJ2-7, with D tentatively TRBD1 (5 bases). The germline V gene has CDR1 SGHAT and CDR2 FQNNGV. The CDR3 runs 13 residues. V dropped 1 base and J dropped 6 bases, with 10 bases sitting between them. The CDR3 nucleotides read TGTGCCAGCAGCTTAGGGCAGGGTCTCGAGCAGTACTTC. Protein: CASSLGQGLEQYF.

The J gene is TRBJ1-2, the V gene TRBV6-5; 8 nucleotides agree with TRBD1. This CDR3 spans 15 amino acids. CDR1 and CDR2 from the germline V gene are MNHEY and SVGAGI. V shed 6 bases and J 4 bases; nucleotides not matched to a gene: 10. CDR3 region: CASRSTGAGVYGYTF. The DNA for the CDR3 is TGTGCCAGCAGGTCGACAGGGGCGGGAGTCTATGGCTACACCTTC.

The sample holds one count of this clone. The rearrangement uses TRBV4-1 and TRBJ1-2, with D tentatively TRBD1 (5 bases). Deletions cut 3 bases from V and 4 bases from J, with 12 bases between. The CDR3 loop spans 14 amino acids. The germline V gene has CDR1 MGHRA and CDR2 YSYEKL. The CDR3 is CASSQVTDVYGYTF. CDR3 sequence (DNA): TGCGCCAGCAGCCAGGTGACAGACGTCTATGGCTACACCTTC.

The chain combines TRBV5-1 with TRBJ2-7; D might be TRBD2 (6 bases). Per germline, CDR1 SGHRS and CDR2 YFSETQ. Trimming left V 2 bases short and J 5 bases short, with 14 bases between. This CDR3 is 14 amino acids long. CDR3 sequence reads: CASSFSGRWDEQYF. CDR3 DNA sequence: TGCGCCAGCAGCTTTAGCGGCAGGTGGGACGAGCAGTACTTC.

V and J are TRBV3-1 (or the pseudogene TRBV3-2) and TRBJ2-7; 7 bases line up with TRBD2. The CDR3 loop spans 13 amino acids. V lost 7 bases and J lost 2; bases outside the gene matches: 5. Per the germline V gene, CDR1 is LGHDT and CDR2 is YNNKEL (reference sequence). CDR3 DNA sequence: TGTGCCAGCACCTTCGGACTAGCCTACGAGCAGTACTTC. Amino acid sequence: CASTFGLAYEQYF.

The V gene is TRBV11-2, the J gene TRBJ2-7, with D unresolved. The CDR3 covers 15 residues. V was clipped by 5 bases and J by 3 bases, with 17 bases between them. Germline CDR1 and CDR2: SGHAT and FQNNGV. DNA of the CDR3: TGTGCCAGCAGCGCCGGGTCCGGTTCCGGCTACGAGCAGTACTTC. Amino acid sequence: CASSAGSGSGYEQYF.

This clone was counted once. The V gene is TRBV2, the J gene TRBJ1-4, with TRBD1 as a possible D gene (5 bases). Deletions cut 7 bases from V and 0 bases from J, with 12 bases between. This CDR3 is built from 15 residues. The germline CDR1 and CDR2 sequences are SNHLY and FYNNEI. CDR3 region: CASKPTEATNEKLFF. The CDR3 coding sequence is TGTGCCAGCAAGCCGACAGAAGCAACTAATGAAAAACTGTTTTTT.

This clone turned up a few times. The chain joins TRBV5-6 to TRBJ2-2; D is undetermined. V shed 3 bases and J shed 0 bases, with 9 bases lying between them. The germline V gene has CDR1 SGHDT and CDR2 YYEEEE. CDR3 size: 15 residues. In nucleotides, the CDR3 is TGTGCCAGCAGCTCCCTAGTTACGAACACCGGGGAGCTGTTTTTT. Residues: CASSSLVTNTGELFF.

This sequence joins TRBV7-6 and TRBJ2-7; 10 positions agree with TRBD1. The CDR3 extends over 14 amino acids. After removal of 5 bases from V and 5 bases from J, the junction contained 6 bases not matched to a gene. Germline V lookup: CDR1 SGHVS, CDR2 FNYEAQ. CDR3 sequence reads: CASSATGGFDEQYF. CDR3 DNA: TGTGCCAGCAGCGCGACAGGGGGCTTTGACGAGCAGTACTTC.